These 31 T cell receptor beta chains originate from one sample sequenced in a study of blood T cell repertoires in COVID-19 (dated by TCRdb to about 2020). Libraries were constructed by the immunoSEQ multiplex PCR assay. As stored in TCRdb, this immuneACCESS dataset retains in-frame rearrangements with V and J assigned. A fraction of the clones does not appear; measured against another copy, unresolved V genes explain less than half of the discrepancy, and the remainder lacks a known reason. This sample comprises 470,000 or so clones, 80% to 90% of them detected only once. The ten largest clones represent approximately 3% of the sample. The sample was peripheral blood. Receptors originate from a human donor in a cohort sampled during active COVID-19.

The chain joins TRBV7-3 to TRBJ2-1; 14 bases map to TRBD2. J gave up 1 base and V 6 bases, and 8 bases lay outside the gene matches. Germline V gives CDR1 SGHTA, CDR2 FQGTGA. This CDR3 region has 18 residues. CDR3 residues: CASRGLAGEDGSYNEQFF. As DNA, the CDR3 is TGTGCCAGCAGGGGACTAGCGGGAGAGGATGGGTCCTACAATGAGCAGTTCTTC.

This clone was picked up many times. The gene calls are TRBV27 and TRBJ2-4; tentatively, D is TRBD1 (6 bases). The V gene's germline CDR1 is MNHEY and CDR2 SMNVEV (reference sequence). Trimming stripped 6 bases from V and 0 bases from J, with 15 bases between. This CDR3 comprises 16 residues. The CDR3 bases are TGTGCCAGCAGCTGGACAGAGTTCCAAGCCAAAAACATTCAGTACTTC. Its protein is CASSWTEFQAKNIQYF.

Only a few counts were recorded for this clone. V gene TRBV5-6 combines with J gene TRBJ2-1, with D perhaps TRBD2 (6 bases). This CDR3 contains 14 residues. V was trimmed by 6 bases and J by 7 bases, leaving 17 bases between them. Germline V lookup: CDR1 SGHDT, CDR2 YYEEEE. The CDR3 protein is CASKLRGMSNEQFF. DNA for the CDR3: TGTGCCAGCAAGCTTCGGGGGATGAGTAATGAGCAGTTCTTC.

CDR3 loop: CASSAAGTPLSEQFF. The CDR3 nucleotides read TGTGCCAGCAGCGCCGCCGGGACTCCCCTGAGTGAGCAGTTCTTC. The chain is built from TRBV9 and TRBJ2-1, with D possibly matching TRBD2 (6 bases). Germline assignment: CDR1 SGDLS and CDR2 YYNGEE. The length of the CDR3 is 15 residues. V lost 3 bases and J lost 9, with 19 bases in between.

This clone was recorded once. The chain links TRBV5-5 to TRBJ2-1; D not certain. The CDR3 length is 13 residues. Germline V CDR1 and CDR2: SGHKS, YYEKEE (reference sequence). V was shortened by 4 bases and J by 5 bases, with 10 bases between the two germline ends. CDR3 protein: CASSPHTNNEQFF. The CDR3, as DNA: TGTGCCAGCAGCCCGCATACAAACAATGAGCAGTTCTTC.

The gene calls are TRBV19 and TRBJ1-4, with D tentatively TRBD1 (5 bases). The CDR3 runs 15 residues. The V end lost 5 bases, the J end lost 5 bases, and 15 bases lay between the germline ends. Germline lookup yields CDR1 LNHDA and CDR2 SQIVND (reference sequence). Here the CDR3 reads CASSALVGPNEKLFF. The CDR3 bases are TGTGCCAGTAGTGCCCTGGTGGGGCCGAATGAAAAACTGTTTTTT.

The chain employs TRBV11-2 and TRBJ2-4; D perhaps matches TRBD2 (7 bases). Germline V gene data show CDR1 as SGHAT and CDR2 as FQNNGV. V lost 5 bases, J lost 2 bases, and 22 bases lay in between. The length of the CDR3 is 18 residues. CDR3 amino acids: CASSNPRGGLTPKNIQYF. The CDR3, as DNA: TGTGCCAGCAGCAATCCAAGGGGGGGTTTAACTCCCAAAAACATTCAGTACTTC.

The rearrangement joins TRBV11-2 to TRBJ1-6, with D uncertain. Germline CDR1 SGHAT, CDR2 FQNNGV. V lost 0 bases and J lost 14, with 5 bases in between. The CDR3 sequence is 11 residues long. The CDR3 is CASSLDSALHF. The CDR3 bases are TGTGCCAGCAGCTTAGATAGTGCCCTCCACTTT.

This rearrangement joins TRBV28 to TRBJ2-3; 7 nucleotides agree with TRBD2. In germline, CDR1 is MDHEN, CDR2 SYDVKM. Trimming cost V 6 bases and J 2 bases; bases outside gene matches: 17. This CDR3 is 18 amino acids long. CDR3 sequence reads: CASRVGGSVAANTDTQYF. Written as DNA, the CDR3 is TGTGCCAGCAGAGTTGGCGGGAGTGTTGCGGCAAACACAGATACGCAGTATTTT. Full variable domain (remainder filled in from reference TRBV28 and TRBJ2-3): DVKVTQSSRYLVKRTGEKVFLECVQDMDHENMFWYRQDPGLGLRLIYFSYDVKMKEKGDIPEGYSVSREKKERFSLILESASTNQTSMYLCASRVGGSVAANTDTQYFGPGTRLTVL.

The V gene is TRBV7-9, the J gene TRBJ2-3; possible D gene TRBD1, 6 bases. The CDR3 runs to 15 residues. V was shortened by 4 bases and J by 2 bases, with 13 bases between the two germline ends. Germline V gene sequence: CDR1 SEHNR, CDR2 FQNEAQ (reference sequence). The CDR3: CASSSGQSVTDTQYF. In DNA, the CDR3 is TGTGCCAGCAGCTCTGGACAGTCCGTCACAGATACGCAGTATTTT. The entire variable domain, with the rest obtained from reference TRBV7-9 and TRBJ2-3, is as follows: DTGVSQNPRHKITKRGQNVTFRCDPISEHNRLYWYRQTLGQGPEFLTYFQNEAQLEKSRLLSDRFSAERPKGSFSTLEIQRTEQGDSAMYLCASSSGQSVTDTQYFGPGTRLTVL.

The chain combines TRBV28 with TRBJ1-2; D is unresolved. V dropped 2 bases and J dropped 8 bases, with 15 bases sitting between them. The CDR3 has 14 residues. CDR1 and CDR2 from the germline V gene are MDHEN and SYDVKM. CDR3 coding DNA: TGTGCCAGCAGTTTACTTGGCAAGGGAGGAGGCTACACCTTC. Translated: CASSLLGKGGGYTF.

The genes are TRBV5-6 and TRBJ2-7; D not certain. Germline CDR1 reads SGHDT; CDR2 reads YYEEEE. V lost 0 bases to trimming and J lost 3 bases, with 10 bases between them. This CDR3 has 14 residues. DNA for the CDR3: TGTGCCAGCAGCTTGGAAAATTCAAACTACGAGCAGTACTTC. Amino acids: CASSLENSNYEQYF.

This clone was recorded only once. This chain connects TRBV11-2 to TRBJ1-1; D is undetermined. Germline CDR1 reads SGHAT; CDR2 reads FQNNGV. V lost 0 bases to trimming and J lost 0 bases, with 14 bases between them. This CDR3 is built from 17 residues. CDR3 in amino acids: CASSLEHYTWVNTEAFF. CDR3 sequence (DNA): TGTGCCAGCAGCTTAGAACACTATACGTGGGTGAACACTGAAGCTTTCTTT.

In its sample, this clone was seen a few times. The V gene is TRBV19, the J gene TRBJ1-4, with TRBD1 as a possible D gene (6 bases). The CDR3 is 17 residues long. V lost 1 base and J 8 bases, leaving 20 bases between the germline ends. Germline CDR1 and CDR2: LNHDA and SQIVND (reference sequence). As DNA, the CDR3 is TGTGCCAGTAGTATAGCCGGGGGGCGCTTGCAAACGGAAAAACTGTTTTTT. Translating gives CASSIAGGRLQTEKLFF.

This clone was detected only once. This chain uses TRBV3-1 (or the pseudogene TRBV3-2) with TRBJ2-1; unclear D gene. Germline assignment: CDR1 LGHDT and CDR2 YNNKEL (reference sequence). V shed 1 base and J shed 8 bases, with 3 bases lying between them. The CDR3 spans 11 residues. CDR3 residues: CASSQAYEQFF. The CDR3 bases are TGTGCCAGCAGCCAAGCCTATGAGCAGTTCTTC.

This chain links TRBV5-6 with TRBJ1-2; 10 bases agree with TRBD1. Germline V gives CDR1 SGHDT, CDR2 YYEEEE. J gave up 6 bases and V 3 bases, and 5 bases lay outside the gene matches. The CDR3 extends over 14 amino acids. The chain's CDR3 is CASSWDRGVNGYTF. The CDR3 DNA sequence: TGTGCCAGCAGCTGGGACAGGGGTGTTAATGGCTACACCTTC.

This rearrangement joins TRBV14 to TRBJ1-1; D not resolved. V was cut by 8 bases and J by 7 bases, with 20 bases left in between. The germline gives CDR1 SGHDN, CDR2 FVKESK. The CDR3 has 14 residues. Here the CDR3 reads CASSRGGIVGEAFF. CDR3 coding DNA: TGTGCCAGCTCCCGGGGAGGAATCGTCGGTGAAGCTTTCTTT. Drawing the rest from reference TRBV14 and TRBJ1-1, the complete variable domain is EAGVTQFPSHSVIEKGQTVTLRCDPISGHDNLYWYRRVMGKEIKFLLHFVKESKQDESGMPNNRFLAERTGGTYSTLKVQPAELEDSGVYFCASSRGGIVGEAFFGQGTRLTVV.

The genes are TRBV4-3 and TRBJ1-3, with D possibly TRBD1 on 6 matching bases. Germline CDR1 reads LGHNA; CDR2 reads YSLEER. The CDR3 extends over 16 amino acids. With 1 base removed from V and 3 bases from J, the gap between germline ends came to 13 bases. CDR3 region: CASSQASARGGNTIYF. CDR3 coding DNA: TGCGCCAGCAGCCAAGCTTCTGCCAGGGGTGGAAACACCATATATTTT.

V is TRBV2 and J is TRBJ2-3, with 9 nucleotides matching TRBD1. The J segment lost 4 bases and the V segment lost 7 bases, leaving 6 bases of the junction unmatched. The CDR3 length is 14 residues. In germline, CDR1 is SNHLY, CDR2 FYNNEI. CDR3 coding DNA: TGTGCCAGCAAGGCCGGGACAGGGCCAGATACGCAGTATTTT. Translated, it gives CASKAGTGPDTQYF.

The chain has TRBV4-3 and TRBJ2-1; 9 bases are a match to TRBD2. J gave up 7 bases and V 0 bases, and 10 bases lay outside the gene matches. CDR1 is LGHNA, CDR2 YSLEER, per germline. The CDR3 has 17 residues. This chain's CDR3 is CASSQELSSGNKNEQFF. For the CDR3, the DNA is TGCGCCAGCAGCCAAGAACTGTCTAGCGGGAATAAGAATGAGCAGTTCTTC.

The chain is built from TRBV28 and TRBJ2-3, with 7 bases that match TRBD1. V gave up 3 bases and J gave up 8 bases; unmatched junction bases: 14. CDR3 length: 16 residues. Germline V gene lookup returns CDR1 MDHEN and CDR2 SYDVKM. For the CDR3, the DNA is TGTGCCAGCAGTTTCCCCCGGGACAGATCACAGAGTACGCAGTATTTT. Its translation is CASSFPRDRSQSTQYF.

A single count supports this clone. The V and J genes are TRBV19 and TRBJ1-2; TRBD1 is a possible D gene (5 bases). CDR3 length: 12 residues. The germline V and J ends were trimmed by 1 base and 9 bases, with 9 bases remaining between them. Germline V CDR1 and CDR2: LNHDA, SQIVND (reference sequence). The CDR3 here is CASSIVEGSYTF. The CDR3, as DNA: TGTGCCAGTAGTATAGTGGAGGGGAGCTACACCTTC.

This clone was seen a handful of times. The genes are TRBV18 and TRBJ2-5; D gene ambiguous. The length of the CDR3 is 13 residues. Trimming left V 2 bases short and J 4 bases short, with 8 bases between. Looked up from germline, CDR1 is KGHSH and CDR2 is LQKENI. The CDR3 loop reads CASSPDSPETQYF. CDR3 DNA: TGTGCCAGCTCACCAGATAGCCCAGAGACCCAGTACTTC.

V is TRBV30 and J is TRBJ2-3, with 7 bases identical to TRBD1. Losses at the gene ends were 1 base for V and 2 bases for J; bases not matched to a gene: 3. CDR1 is GTSNPN and CDR2 is SVGIG in the germline V gene (reference sequence). The CDR3 has 14 amino acids. CDR3 residues: CAWSGGTDTDTQYF. For the CDR3, the DNA is TGTGCCTGGAGTGGGGGGACAGACACAGATACGCAGTATTTT.

The chain links TRBV2 to TRBJ2-1; 9 bases agree with TRBD2. CDR1 is SNHLY and CDR2 is FYNNEI in the germline V gene. There are 15 residues in the CDR3. V gave up 4 bases and J gave up 7 bases; unmatched junction bases: 8. CDR3 DNA sequence: TGTGCCAGCAGTGGGTTGGCTAGCGGGAAGAATGAGCAGTTCTTC. The encoded protein is CASSGLASGKNEQFF.

This clone has more than one count but fewer than ten. V is TRBV28 and J is TRBJ1-5; 12 bases map to TRBD1. The CDR3 loop spans 16 amino acids. The germline CDR1 and CDR2 sequences are MDHEN and SYDVKM. J was trimmed by 6 bases and V by 6 bases; bases with no gene match: 9. The CDR3 loop reads CASRPAGQGASQPQHF. The DNA for the CDR3 is TGTGCCAGCAGACCCGCGGGACAGGGGGCGAGTCAGCCCCAGCATTTT.

The chain uses TRBV4-1 and TRBJ2-5, with TRBD1 matching over 9 bases. The CDR3 sequence is 15 residues long. The V gene end was trimmed by 4 bases and the J gene end by 5 bases; junction bases not matched to a gene: 8. The V gene's germline CDR1 is MGHRA and CDR2 YSYEKL. This chain's CDR3 is CASSRTGADVETQYF. In DNA form, the CDR3 reads TGCGCCAGCAGCCGGACAGGGGCCGACGTGGAGACCCAGTACTTC.

This chain joins TRBV6-5 and TRBJ1-3, with TRBD1 identical over 8 bases. Germline trimming cut 6 bases from V and 0 bases from J; bases unmatched to any gene: 4. The CDR3 has 15 amino acids. The germline gives CDR1 MNHEY, CDR2 SVGAGI. CDR3 coding DNA: TGTGCCAGCAGGAGACAGGGGTACTCTGGAAACACCATATATTTT. Translating gives CASRRQGYSGNTIYF.

The V call is TRBV30, the J call TRBJ1-2; D is perhaps TRBD1 (6 bases). The germline CDR1 and CDR2 sequences are GTSNPN and SVGIG (reference sequence). The CDR3 is made up of 13 amino acids. V lost 6 bases and J 3 bases, leaving 14 bases between the germline ends. CDR3 sequence reads: CACPTGNYYGYTF. CDR3 nucleotides: TGTGCCTGCCCGACAGGCAACTACTATGGCTACACCTTC.

This clone was observed a handful of times. The chain employs TRBV6-4 and TRBJ2-5; 9 bases align to TRBD2. The CDR3 contains 14 residues. The germline gives CDR1 MRHNA, CDR2 SNTAGT. Trimming took 3 bases from V and 5 from J; bases not matched to a gene: 4. CDR3 DNA: TGTGCCAGCAGTGAAGTAGCGGGGGAGGAGACCCAGTACTTC. This gives the protein CASSEVAGEETQYF.

The rearrangement links TRBV14 to TRBJ2-1, with D maybe TRBD2 (5 bases). CDR1 SGHDN and CDR2 FVKESK come from the germline V gene. The ends were cut back, 1 base at V and 9 bases at J, with 13 bases in the middle. The CDR3 totals 14 residues. CDR3 in amino acids: CASSQGRSRGEQFF. DNA for the CDR3: TGTGCCAGCAGCCAAGGCCGCAGCCGGGGTGAGCAGTTCTTC.